This T cell receptor beta chain emerged from a study of T cell repertoires and Cas9 in healthy adults. TCRdb's copy holds only in-frame clones and misses some; the assay was immunoSEQ multiplex PCR. The repertoire consists of about 15,000 clones, with approximately 88% occurring once and the leading ten covering approximately 2%. The V gene's germline CDR1 is SGHAT and CDR2 FQNNGV. Trimming shortened V by 5 bases and J by 2 bases, and 12 bases separated the two germline ends. The CDR3 covers 14 residues. The clonotype originates from a human donor in good health. The chain combines TRBV11-2 with TRBJ2-5; maybe TRBD1 (7 bases). Sequenced sample: Tregs (CD4+, CD25+, CD127-, CD137-, CD154-) from PBMCs; culture status not recorded. CDR3: CASSRGTEQETQYF. The DNA for the CDR3 is TGTGCCAGCAGCCGGGGGACAGAGCAAGAGACCCAGTACTTC. Together with reference TRBV11-2 and TRBJ2-5, the CDR3 gives the full variable domain: EAGVAQSPRYKIIEKRQSVAFWCNPISGHATLYWYQQILGQGPKLLIQFQNNGVVDDSQLPKDRFSAERLKGVDSTLKIQPAKLEDSAVYLCASSRGTEQETQYFGPGTRLLVL.